A selection of T cell receptor beta chains follows, all from one sample in a study of T cell responses to AZD1222 COVID-19 vaccine. Assay used: immunoSEQ multiplex PCR; TCRdb lists only in-frame clones, some missing. The sample yields roughly 100,000 clones, about nine tenths seen once. Sequenced material: peripheral blood, taken on day 0 of AZD1222 vaccination. These receptors came from an adult in good health. The CDR3 runs from the conserved cysteine through the conserved F or W. D genes are given only for firm matches. Some rows have no size entry. The others give once, few or many, or a class for an expanded clone.

TGTGCCAGCAGTGACTCGACTAGCGGGAGCACAGATACGCAGTATTTT,CASSDSTSGSTDTQYF,.,TRBD2,16,TRBJ2-3,TRBV6-4
TGCGCCAGCGGGTCTACAGGGAGCACTGAAGCTTTCTTT,CASGSTGSTEAFF,.,.,13,TRBJ1-1,TRBV5-1
TGTGCCAGCAGTGAGAGGGGACTAAGCCCTTACGAGCAGTACTTC,CASSERGLSPYEQYF,.,TRBD2,15,TRBJ2-7,TRBV27
TGTGCCAGCTCACCCTTAGGAGTTATGAACACTGAAGCTTTCTTT,CASSPLGVMNTEAFF,.,.,15,TRBJ1-1,TRBV18
TGTGCCAGCAGCTGGACATTGAACACTGAAGCTTTCTTT,CASSWTLNTEAFF,few,.,13,TRBJ1-1,TRBV13
TGTGCCAGCAGCTTAGACGTGGGTCCAGGAGGAAACACCATATATTTT,CASSLDVGPGGNTIYF,.,.,16,TRBJ1-3,TRBV7-2
TGCAGTGCTAGAGATCTTGATGGCTACACCTTC,CSARDLDGYTF,.,.,11,TRBJ1-2,TRBV20-1
TGTGCCAGCAGACCGGGACAGGATAGACAGCCCCAGCATTTT,CASRPGQDRQPQHF,.,TRBD1,14,TRBJ1-5,TRBV6-5
TGTGCCAGCAGCGTAGTATCTGGACTAGCGGCAAGCGGTACGCAGTATTTT,CASSVVSGLAASGTQYF,.,TRBD2,17,TRBJ2-3,TRBV9
TGTGCCAGTAAAGGAGGGGGGGCAGCGGAGGATACGCAGTATTTT,CASKGGGAAEDTQYF,.,.,15,TRBJ2-3,TRBV19
TGCAGCATTGTGGAAGACTACACCTTC,CSIVEDYTF,.,.,9,TRBJ1-2,TRBV29-1
TGTGCCAGCAGCCAAGAGAGGGACAATCAGCCCCAGCATTTT,CASSQERDNQPQHF,.,.,14,TRBJ1-5,TRBV4-2
TGTGCCAGCAGCTTGGGACTATCAGAGACCCAGTACTTC,CASSLGLSETQYF,.,TRBD2,13,TRBJ2-5,TRBV7-2
TGTGCCAGCAGCCTTTCGCCCTTCGACGTCGGCTATGGCTACACCTTC,CASSLSPFDVGYGYTF,.,.,16,TRBJ1-2,TRBV28
TGCGCCAGCAGCCTCGACGGGGCTACTCCCTACAATGAGCAGTTCTTC,CASSLDGATPYNEQFF,.,.,16,TRBJ2-1,TRBV4-3
TGTGCCAGCAGCCAAGTCACCTACGAGCAGTACTTC,CASSQVTYEQYF,.,.,12,TRBJ2-7,TRBV3-1/TRBV3-2
TGTGCCAGCAGCGACAGGGGAGCGGTCTATGGCTACACCTTC,CASSDRGAVYGYTF,.,TRBD1,14,TRBJ1-2,TRBV7-9
TGTGCCAGCAGATCCGGGACGGAGTACGAGCAGTACTTC,CASRSGTEYEQYF,.,.,13,TRBJ2-7,TRBV27
TGTGCCAGTAGTTTGGGCAGAGTGATCAATCAGCCCCAGCATTTT,CASSLGRVINQPQHF,few,.,15,TRBJ1-5,TRBV19
TGTGCCAGCAGTTTCTACAGCTACGAGCAGTACTTC,CASSFYSYEQYF,.,.,12,TRBJ2-7,TRBV12-3/TRBV12-4
TGTGCCTGGAGTGTAGGACATTTGTTCTCTGGGGCCAACGTCCTGACTTTC,CAWSVGHLFSGANVLTF,.,.,17,TRBJ2-6,TRBV30
TGTGCCATCAGTGAGTCGAAGGGAACCGGCTACACCTTC,CAISESKGTGYTF,.,.,13,TRBJ1-2,TRBV10-3
TGTGCCAGCAGTTTAAGTGGGTTTAGAGATACGCAGTATTTT,CASSLSGFRDTQYF,.,.,14,TRBJ2-3,TRBV28
TGTGCCAGTACCCTACAGGGAGTAGGTGAAAAACTGTTTTTT,CASTLQGVGEKLFF,.,.,14,TRBJ1-4,TRBV19
TGTGCCAGCAGCTTACAGGGAGGGGACGAGCAGTACTTC,CASSLQGGDEQYF,.,.,13,TRBJ2-7,TRBV5-4
TGTGCCAGCAGCCCCCACCTCCGGGACTCGTACAATGAGCAGTTCTTC,CASSPHLRDSYNEQFF,.,.,16,TRBJ2-1,TRBV7-2
TGTGCCAGCAGACGACCCGGGACAGGGGGGGCTGGCTACACCTTC,CASRRPGTGGAGYTF,.,TRBD1,15,TRBJ1-2,TRBV28
TGTGCCAGCAGCTTCGGGACTAGCACAGATACGCAGTATTTT,CASSFGTSTDTQYF,.,.,14,TRBJ2-3,TRBV7-2
TGTGCCTGGAACCAAATGGAAAAACTGTTTTTT,CAWNQMEKLFF,.,.,11,TRBJ1-4,TRBV30
TGTGCCAGCAAGGGGGACGGGTCAGATACGCAGTATTTT,CASKGDGSDTQYF,.,.,13,TRBJ2-3,TRBV27
TGTGCCAGCAGCCAGCTGGGGAGCTCCTACAATGAGCAGTTCTTC,CASSQLGSSYNEQFF,.,.,15,TRBJ2-1,TRBV7-7
TGTGCCAGCAGCCGGGACGGCAATCAGCCCCAGCATTTT,CASSRDGNQPQHF,once,.,13,TRBJ1-5,TRBV6-4
TGCGCCAGCAGCCAATTGGGGGGAGGCACCGGGGAGCTGTTTTTT,CASSQLGGGTGELFF,.,.,15,TRBJ2-2,TRBV4-1
TGTGCCAGCTCACCGGGCTTGGGGACAGGCTCCTACGAGCAGTACTTC,CASSPGLGTGSYEQYF,.,TRBD1,16,TRBJ2-7,TRBV18
TGTGCCTGGAACCCCCTCTACAATGAGCAGTTCTTC,CAWNPLYNEQFF,once,.,12,TRBJ2-1,TRBV30
TGTGCCAGCAGCTTAGGGCCAGCGGGCGAGATCGTCTACGAGCAGTACTTC,CASSLGPAGEIVYEQYF,.,.,17,TRBJ2-7,TRBV7-6
TGCAGCGTTGGGGACAGGGGAAAGGGGGCCTACGAGCAGTACTTC,CSVGDRGKGAYEQYF,few,TRBD1,15,TRBJ2-7,TRBV29-1
TGTGCCAGCAGCTTCAAGGTACCCACTGAAGCTTTCTTT,CASSFKVPTEAFF,.,.,13,TRBJ1-1,TRBV5-6
TGCGCCAGCAGCCTCGGGACTGCATCCTACGAGCAGTACTTC,CASSLGTASYEQYF,.,.,14,TRBJ2-7,TRBV5-1
TGTGCCAGCAGTTTAGCGCCCTGGAAGGCTTTCTTT,CASSLAPWKAFF,.,.,12,TRBJ1-1,TRBV28
TGTGCCAGCAGCTTAAGATTCGGACTAGCGGGAGAGGAATTAAAGACCCAGTACTTC,CASSLRFGLAGEELKTQYF,.,TRBD2,19,TRBJ2-5,TRBV7-9
TGCGCCAGCAGCCAATCCTGGACTAGCGGGAGGTCCTACGAGCAGTACTTC,CASSQSWTSGRSYEQYF,once,TRBD2,17,TRBJ2-7,TRBV4-3
TGTGCCAGCAGCGTACTAGGAGTCTCCTACGAGCAGTACTTC,CASSVLGVSYEQYF,once,.,14,TRBJ2-7,TRBV5-5
TGCGCCAGCAGCCAAGAACTGACAGGGGGCGGTCAGCCCCAGCATTTT,CASSQELTGGGQPQHF,.,TRBD1,16,TRBJ1-5,TRBV4-1
TGTGCCAGCAGTTTATCCGTCCCAACTAGCGGGAGAATTGCCGGGGAGCTGTTTTTT,CASSLSVPTSGRIAGELFF,.,TRBD2,19,TRBJ2-2,TRBV27
TGTGCCAGCAGGACAGGGGAGAGGGACACTGAAGCTTTCTTT,CASRTGERDTEAFF,.,TRBD1,14,TRBJ1-1,TRBV6-6
TGCGCCAGCAGCCCGGGACAGGGGGCGAGCGAGCAGTACTTC,CASSPGQGASEQYF,.,TRBD1,14,TRBJ2-7,TRBV5-1
TGTGCCAGCAGTGTCCGCCGGATGGGACTAGCAACAGATACGCAGTATTTT,CASSVRRMGLATDTQYF,.,TRBD2,17,TRBJ2-3,TRBV6-1
TGTGCCAGCAGCGTTTCCGGGAGACTTGGGACCGGGGAGCTGTTTTTT,CASSVSGRLGTGELFF,.,.,16,TRBJ2-2,TRBV9
TGTGCCAGCTCACCGAGGGAAGCCGGGACAGGGGTTTATGGCTACACCTTC,CASSPREAGTGVYGYTF,.,TRBD1,17,TRBJ1-2,TRBV18
TGTGCCAGCAGGGGGTCCTACAATGAGCAGTTCTTC,CASRGSYNEQFF,.,.,12,TRBJ2-1,TRBV28
TGTGCCAGCAGCTTAGGGCTAGCGGCTAGCTCCTACAATGAGCAGTTCTTC,CASSLGLAASSYNEQFF,.,TRBD2,17,TRBJ2-1,TRBV7-3
TGTGCCAGCAGTTCGGTGCGGAGCTACGAGCAGTACTTC,CASSSVRSYEQYF,.,.,13,TRBJ2-7,TRBV6-5